At least ten counts were recorded for the clone carrying this TCR beta chain. Germline is not matched at one junction end, which may reflect a read error. After template switching added a universal primer site, the resulting cDNA carried unique molecular identifiers. TCRdb itself ran the 5' RACE reads through MiXCR, one entry per CDR3 protein. Among 550,000 to 700,000 distinct CDR3 sequences listed, more than 9% were seen once. The sample belongs to a study of identical twins. This CDR3 is built from 16 residues. The germline V gene encodes CDR1 MNHEY and CDR2 SMNVEV (reference sequence). These data also featured in a second study, about yellow fever vaccine responses in identical twins.

The sequencing sample was made of PBMCs. The V gene is TRBV27, the J gene TRBJ2-1; D uncertain. The source is a woman aged 18-35 years in good health. CDR3 sequence reads: CASSLYGGSSYNEQFF. In nucleotides, the CDR3 is TGTGCCAGCAGCTTATACGGCGGAAGCTCCTACAATGAGCAGTTCTTC.